This T cell receptor (beta chain) is drawn from a study of Tregs in tolerant kidney transplant recipients. The V gene's germline CDR1 is SGHTA and CDR2 FQGNSA. This CDR3 has 16 residues. Trimming took 5 bases from V and 5 from J, leaving 18 bases between them. TCRdb's table, derived via immunoSEQ multiplex PCR, lists solely in-frame clones and lacks some. Here the sample spans approximately 99,000 clones, roughly 89% being singletons. The genes are TRBV7-2 and TRBJ1-4; possible D gene TRBD1, 5 bases. This receptor was taken from a human donor who received a combined kidney and bone marrow transplant. The input for sequencing was CD4+ T cells from blood, taken before the transplant. CDR3 loop: CASSRGAPSANEKLFF. The DNA for the CDR3 is TGTGCCAGCAGCCGCGGGGCACCTTCCGCCAATGAAAAACTGTTTTTT.